The following is a TCR beta chain sequence with its context. What it recognizes is unknown. Sequencing used immunoSEQ multiplex PCR; TCRdb keeps in-frame clones, though not all of them. The data contain under 150,000 clones, around 93% of them singletons. The record originates from a study of T cell responses to AZD1222 COVID-19 vaccine. Germline CDR1 reads SGHAT; CDR2 reads FQNNGV. This CDR3 has 16 residues. V dropped 5 bases and J dropped 0 bases, with 13 bases sitting between them. Study observations and caveats: Repertoire samples came only from after the peak T cell response. Compared with day 0, the breadth and depth of the Spike-specific TCR repertoire rose significantly after two doses of AZD1222.

Sequenced material: peripheral blood, taken on day 0 of AZD1222 vaccination. The sequence was collected from an adult in good health. The chain carries TRBV11-2 and TRBJ2-2, with D perhaps matching TRBD2 (5 bases). This CDR3 reads CASSLRGGANTGELFF. The CDR3 DNA follows: TGTGCCAGCAGCCTCCGCGGAGGAGCGAACACCGGGGAGCTGTTTTTT.